This TCR beta chain is from a study (dated by TCRdb to the mid-2010s). Clipping removes 0 bases from V and 2 bases from J, with 3 as the unmatched junction base count. Based on the germline V gene, the CDR1 and CDR2 sequences are MNHNS and SASEGT. From cysteine to phenylalanine, the CDR3 is 17 amino acids long. The retained sequence is limited to the CDR3, 51 bases, with the frame set at the first base. Library preparation employed RT-PCR. The run used an Illumina MiSeq. TCRdb passed the public sequencing reads through fastp at Q25 and MiXCR, retaining productive beta sequences. For every CDR3 protein sequence, its rows merge into one entry that carries the most common genes and DNA. The sample profile shows 650,000 to 800,000 distinct CDR3 sequences; 12% to 15% of them were found once. The ten largest clonotypes hold just over 3.5% of the sample. This clonotype came up a few times. Its antigen is still unknown. Per-nucleotide qualities are absent, and no much larger clonotype sits a single base away.

This sequence originates from a female donor in good health, serving as a healthy control. This chain joins TRBV6-1 to TRBJ2-1; a stretch of 11 junction bases matches TRBD1. What was sequenced was memory CD4+ T cells from blood. The CDR3 protein is CASSEALGQGAYNEQFF. In nucleotide form, the sequence is TGTGCCAGCAGTGAAGCGCTGGGACAGGGGGCCTACAATGAGCAGTTCTTC.